This entry features one TCR beta chain sequence. Its antigen is unknown. Isolated RNA was reverse transcribed in full, so expressed TCRB transcripts were sequenced. Only in-frame clones appear in the TCRdb table, and some are missing; sequencing was by immunoSEQ multiplex PCR. This sample has roughly 310,000 clones, with approximately 10% found just once. Sorted cells reached over 98% purity in every population. The sample originates from a study of beta chain features in type 1 diabetes. Study information: All of the samples together had 85 million to 130 million sorted cells examined.

Whole-study results and caveats: Within the patient group, naive, central memory and Treg TCRB repertoires appeared more similar to each other than within healthy donors. In patients and controls equally, PCR might favor templates that are shorter.

CDR1 SGHDT and CDR2 YYEEEE come from the germline V gene. The CDR3 totals 16 residues. Trimming took off 2 bases at V and 0 bases at J, with 12 bases between the two ends. The chain employs TRBV5-6 and TRBJ1-3; weak D call: TRBD1 (6 bases). The source is a woman aged 30 to 39 in good health. What was sequenced was naive CD4+ T cells from blood. CDR3 sequence reads: CASSFVGQRSGNTIYF. CDR3 coding DNA: TGTGCCAGCAGCTTCGTAGGACAGCGCTCTGGAAACACCATATATTTT. Supplemented by reference TRBV5-6 and TRBJ1-3, the full variable domain reads DAGVTQSPTHLIKTRGQQVTLRCSPKSGHDTVSWYQQALGQGPQFIFQYYEEEERQRGNFPDRFSGHQFPNYSSELNVNALLLGDSALYLCASSFVGQRSGNTIYFGEGSWLTVV.